The 11 T cell receptor beta chains reported below all come from one sample, sequenced in a study of quantifying T cell responses using KT2 cells. Study-wide background: RNA was reverse transcribed with TCR alpha and beta constant-region primers.

An oligo carrying a UMI was ligated to the cDNA 3' end. An equimolar mix of RC1.1 and RC1.2 primed the beta chain across TRBC1 and TRBC2. One entry per CDR3 protein, called by TCRdb with MiXCR from the UMI-ligation and nested PCR reads. The sample lists about 30,000 distinct CDR3 sequences; 7.3% were seen once. The sequenced sample consisted of PBMCs spiked with cells of the T cell clone KT2. The source of these receptors is a human donor.

The rearrangement joins TRBV6-1 to TRBJ1-6, with 7 positions matching TRBD1. The germline gives CDR1 MNHNS, CDR2 SASEGT. This CDR3 has 15 residues. J was trimmed by 0 bases and V by 7 bases; bases with no gene match: 3. Here the CDR3 reads CASKRDSSYNSPLHF. In DNA form, the CDR3 reads TGTGCCAGCAAGAGGGACAGCTCCTATAATTCACCCCTCCACTTT.

This clonotype was seen ten or more times. J is TRBJ1-1 and V is TRBV20-1; D perhaps matches TRBD1 (6 bases). Looked up from germline, CDR1 is DFQATT and CDR2 is SNEGSKA (reference sequence). The CDR3 contains 13 residues. The ends were cut back, 6 bases at V and 4 bases at J, with 15 bases in the middle. DNA of the CDR3: TGCAGTGCCCCTGGGGAGGGGGGCACTGAAGCTTTCTTT. Residues: CSAPGEGGTEAFF.

This clonotype was seen repeatedly, ten times or more. This rearrangement joins TRBV27 to TRBJ1-1; unclear D gene. Trimming stripped 7 bases from V and 4 bases from J, with 16 bases between. Germline CDR1 MNHEY, CDR2 SMNVEV (reference sequence). This CDR3 is 14 amino acids long. The CDR3 DNA sequence: TGTGCCAGCAATTCGCACCAGAGGATCACTGAAGCTTTCTTT. It yields the protein CASNSHQRITEAFF.

As concerns this clonotype: A much larger clone differs by one base, so this may be a read error. The gene calls are TRBV12-3 or TRBV12-4 and TRBJ2-5, with D perhaps TRBD1 (5 bases). V was trimmed by 1 base and J by 4 bases, leaving 16 bases between them. The CDR3 extends over 16 amino acids. The CDR3 nucleotides read TGTGCCAGCAGTTTAGGAGCTACAGGCCGCCGAGAGACCCAGTACTTC. Protein product: CASSLGATGRRETQYF.

A few counts support this clonotype. The chain is built from TRBV27 and TRBJ1-1; TRBD1 agrees at 9 bases. Germline V gene data show CDR1 as MNHEY and CDR2 as SMNVEV (reference sequence). The ends lost 5 bases at V and 4 bases at J; junction bases unmatched: 11. The CDR3 sequence is 16 residues long. CDR3 DNA: TGTGCCAGCAGTCCCCGACAGGGGGGGATCGGCACTGAAGCTTTCTTT. This codes for CASSPRQGGIGTEAFF.

This clonotype was detected only a few times. V usage is TRBV10-3 and J usage is TRBJ2-4; 10 bases are shared with TRBD2. Germline lookup yields CDR1 ENHRY and CDR2 SYGVKD. The CDR3 totals 15 residues. V gave up 3 bases and J gave up 8 bases; unmatched junction bases: 7. For the CDR3, the DNA is TGTGCCATCAGTGATGGAGCGGGAGGGGAGGACATTCAGTACTTC. This encodes CAISDGAGGEDIQYF.

In its sample, this clonotype was seen a few times. The V gene is TRBV7-8, the J gene TRBJ2-5; 12 bases line up with TRBD2. Germline-derived CDR1 and CDR2 are SGHVS and FQNEAQ. This CDR3 is built from 16 residues. With V trimmed by 2 bases and J by 4 bases, 5 bases remained unmatched. The CDR3 DNA follows: TGTGCCAGCAGCTTACTAGCGGGAGGGCCTACAGAGACCCAGTACTTC. Protein: CASSLLAGGPTETQYF.

This clonotype is labeled as medium-sized (0.01 to 0.1%). In DNA, the CDR3 is TGTGCCAGCAGCCGGGTCGGGACGTGGCAAGAGACCCAGTACTTC. It translates to CASSRVGTWQETQYF. V is TRBV6-1 and J is TRBJ2-5; either TRBD1 or TRBD2 may fit D (5 bases each). Trimming pared 6 bases from V and 2 bases from J, leaving 16 bases between. This CDR3 comprises 15 residues. Germline V lookup: CDR1 MNHNS, CDR2 SASEGT.

The gene calls are TRBV12-3 or TRBV12-4 and TRBJ2-3; D not resolved. The ends were cut back, 8 bases at V and 8 bases at J, with 20 bases in the middle. CDR3 length: 14 residues. The CDR3 DNA sequence: TGTGCCAGCGGAAAGTCCCAGCCCGTCGGTACGCAGTATTTT. Translated: CASGKSQPVGTQYF.

This clonotype was recorded at least ten times. The genes are TRBV6-5 and TRBJ2-3; D is undetermined. The CDR3 has 15 amino acids. Deletions cut 0 bases from V and 0 bases from J, with 7 bases between. The V gene's germline CDR1 is MNHEY and CDR2 SVGAGI. CDR3 protein: CASSYSTASTDTQYF. CDR3 DNA: TGTGCCAGCAGTTACTCGACGGCAAGCACAGATACGCAGTATTTT.

The chain links TRBV6-2 or TRBV6-3 to TRBJ1-5; TRBD1 might be the D (6 bases). In germline, CDR1 is MNHEY, CDR2 SVGEGT. This CDR3 is 12 amino acids long. The germline V and J ends were trimmed by 6 bases and 5 bases, with 8 bases remaining between them. The chain's CDR3 is CASRDRDQPQHF. CDR3 bases: TGTGCCAGCAGGGACAGAGATCAGCCCCAGCATTTT.